The table lists the clone carrying this TCR beta chain with a few counts. The antigen remains unidentified. The data were taken from a study of CD8+CD57+ T cells in acquired aplastic anemia. About the research overall: The study obtained an average of 3.2 ug of DNA from sorted CD4+ and CD8+ cells. Study-level results: Patients and controls turned out to have roughly 30 CD8+ CDR3 sequences in common.

From germline, CDR1 is SNHLY and CDR2 FYNNEI. The length of the CDR3 is 17 residues. V was clipped by 2 bases and J by 4 bases, with 15 bases between them. Whoever was chosen for sequencing had shown CD8+CD57+ cell expansion by flow cytometry. Each patient carried a diagnosis of severe acquired aplastic anemia. Genomic DNA, the template, was used for profiling of the TCR beta VDJ and CDR3. TCRdb redid the calling of the reads with MiXCR, one entry per CDR3 protein. Seen here are about 120,000 distinct CDR3 sequences, about 60% observed once, and the top ten hold 25% to 30%. The specimen was sorted CD4+, CD8+, or CD8+CD57+ T cells (not recorded which) from PBMCs. The chain has TRBV2 and TRBJ2-6; D is unresolved. The TCR was taken from a human donor with aplastic anemia. The CDR3 DNA is TGTGCCAGCAGTGAATACACCTTTAGCTACGGGGCCAACGTCCTGACTTTC. It translates to CASSEYTFSYGANVLTF.